The next 23 T cell receptor beta chains were all read from a single sample in a study of OX40 agonist ivuxolimab in advanced cancers. The repertoire was sequenced with immunoSEQ multiplex PCR; TCRdb's copy has only in-frame clones and lacks some. The table includes over 10,000 clones, 75% to 90% detected once. The source was CD4+ or CD8+ T cells sorted from blood, collected in a trial of the OX40 agonist ivuxolimab. The receptors originated from an adult with an advanced solid tumor such as melanoma, head and neck, liver or kidney cancer.

This clone was detected once. The chain combines TRBV29-1 with TRBJ1-2; no reliable D call. Germline loops: CDR1 SQVTM, CDR2 ANQGSEA. V shed 7 bases and J shed 6 bases, with 15 bases lying between them. The CDR3 loop spans 12 amino acids. The CDR3 is CSAEGGHDGYTF. The CDR3 nucleotides are TGCAGCGCTGAGGGCGGGCACGATGGCTACACCTTC.

The J gene is TRBJ2-7, the V gene TRBV2; D gene ambiguous. V lost 4 bases, J lost 4 bases, and 14 bases lay in between. The germline V gene has CDR1 SNHLY and CDR2 FYNNEI. The length of the CDR3 is 14 residues. As DNA, the CDR3 is TGTGCCAGCAGTGCGACGGAACTACCTTACGAGCAGTACTTC. Protein sequence: CASSATELPYEQYF.

This chain links TRBV28 with TRBJ1-4, with 8 bases that match TRBD1. Per germline, CDR1 MDHEN and CDR2 SYDVKM. The CDR3 runs 17 residues. Losses at the gene ends were 6 bases for V and 7 bases for J; bases not matched to a gene: 16. In DNA form, the CDR3 reads TGTGCCAGCAGCCAGGGACAGGCCTTATACGGGGGTGAAAAACTGTTTTTT. Protein sequence: CASSQGQALYGGEKLFF.

This chain uses TRBV5-1 with TRBJ2-1; D possibly uses TRBD1 or TRBD2 (6 bases each). CDR3 length: 15 residues. The germline CDR1 and CDR2 sequences are SGHRS and YFSETQ. V lost 6 bases, J lost 8 bases, and 21 bases lay in between. The CDR3 sequence is CASTTGGGTKDEQFF. DNA for the CDR3: TGCGCCAGCACCACCGGTGGGGGGACAAAGGATGAGCAGTTCTTC.

This clone was observed once. The chain couples TRBV7-9 to TRBJ2-3; D is undetermined. CDR1 is SEHNR and CDR2 is FQNEAQ in the germline V gene (reference sequence). The V end was cut by 7 bases, the J end by 5 bases, with 13 bases between. There are 13 residues in the CDR3. This chain's CDR3 is CASTQGPVDTQYF. The CDR3 nucleotides read TGTGCCAGCACCCAAGGCCCGGTAGATACGCAGTATTTT.

The chain joins TRBV15 to TRBJ2-7; D gene ambiguous. The V gene lost 0 bases and the J gene lost 2 bases, with 8 bases spanning the gap. The CDR3 contains 14 residues. Germline values: CDR1 LNHNV, CDR2 YYDKDF (reference sequence). CDR3 sequence (DNA): TGTGCCACCAGCAGAGATCTAGGAACCTACGAGCAGTACTTC. Translation: CATSRDLGTYEQYF. Combining the CDR3 with reference TRBV15 and TRBJ2-7 gives the whole variable domain DAMVIQNPRYQVTQFGKPVTLSCSQTLNHNVMYWYQQKSSQAPKLLFHYYDKDFNNEADTPDNFQSRRPNTSFCFLDIRSPGLGDTAMYLCATSRDLGTYEQYFGPGTRLTVT.

The chain is built from TRBV28 and TRBJ2-2, with D unresolved. Germline lookup yields CDR1 MDHEN and CDR2 SYDVKM. The V end was cut by 7 bases, the J end by 2 bases, with 8 bases between. CDR3 length equals 13 residues. CDR3 in DNA: TGTGCCAGCACCGCCAGCAACACCGGGGAGCTGTTTTTT. This sequence encodes CASTASNTGELFF.

In nucleotides, the CDR3 is TGTGCCAGCAGTTTATTGTATGCGGGAGGCCAAGAGACCCAGTACTTC. Translation gives CASSLLYAGGQETQYF. The genes are TRBV27 and TRBJ2-5; 8 nucleotides line up with TRBD2. After removal of 1 base from V and 1 base from J, the junction contained 5 bases not matched to a gene. Germline loops: CDR1 MNHEY, CDR2 SMNVEV (reference sequence). The CDR3 loop spans 16 amino acids.

The chain uses TRBV11-2 and TRBJ1-2; maybe TRBD1 (6 bases). Deletions cut 5 bases from V and 9 bases from J, with 13 bases between. CDR1 and CDR2 from the germline V gene are SGHAT and FQNNGV. CDR3 size: 12 residues. CDR3: CASSPTGLSYTF. CDR3 DNA: TGTGCCAGCAGCCCTACAGGGTTAAGCTACACCTTC.

This sequence joins TRBV11-2 and TRBJ2-1; the D gene could be TRBD1 or TRBD2 (5 bases each). The CDR3 extends over 15 amino acids. V lost 5 bases to trimming and J lost 5 bases, with 16 bases between them. Germline V CDR1 and CDR2: SGHAT, FQNNGV. Here the CDR3 reads CASSVSSLGDNEQFF. The CDR3 nucleotides are TGTGCCAGCAGCGTTTCTTCCCTGGGGGACAATGAGCAGTTCTTC.

A few counts support this clone. The chain couples TRBV27 to TRBJ2-2; TRBD2 matches at 9 bases. After removal of 3 bases from V and 4 bases from J, the junction contained 6 bases not matched to a gene. CDR1 MNHEY and CDR2 SMNVEV come from the germline V gene (reference sequence). The CDR3 contains 16 residues. CDR3 sequence reads: CASSLSGGGATGELFF. The CDR3, as DNA: TGTGCCAGCAGTTTGTCAGGCGGGGGGGCCACCGGGGAGCTGTTTTTT.

The CDR3 loop is CANSSSGGDETQYF. The DNA for the CDR3 is TGCGCCAACAGCAGTAGCGGGGGGGACGAGACCCAGTACTTC. This chain links TRBV10-1 with TRBJ2-5; 11 bases align to TRBD2. The CDR3 sequence is 14 residues long. Germline values: CDR1 WNHNN, CDR2 SYGVQD (reference sequence). Trimming at V came to 10 bases and at J to 5 bases, leaving 9 bases not matched to a gene.

The chain employs TRBV6-6 and TRBJ1-5; D gene uncertain. The V and J ends lost 2 bases and 3 bases respectively, with 5 bases between them. CDR1 and CDR2 (germline): MNHNY, SVGAGI (reference sequence). There are 13 residues in the CDR3. The CDR3 region has the DNA TGTGCCAGCAGTTACGAGTACAATCAGCCCCAGCATTTT. It translates to CASSYEYNQPQHF.

V gene TRBV5-6 combines with J gene TRBJ2-7, with 7 bases fitting TRBD1. CDR1 is SGHDT and CDR2 is YYEEEE in the germline V gene. With V trimmed by 5 bases and J by 2 bases, 16 bases remained unmatched. This CDR3 is built from 17 residues. In DNA form, the CDR3 reads TGTGCCAGCAGTCCGACGACAGGGTTCGAAATTACCTACGAGCAGTACTTC. It is translated as CASSPTTGFEITYEQYF.

The chain recombines TRBV6-1 with TRBJ1-5, with D possibly matching TRBD1 (6 bases). The CDR3 is made up of 17 amino acids. The germline gives CDR1 MNHNS, CDR2 SASEGT. V lost 6 bases to trimming and J lost 4 bases, with 22 bases between them. The CDR3 nucleotides are TGTGCCAGCAGCGAACCGCGGGGGGGCTTTAGAAATCAGCCCCAGCATTTT. This gives the protein CASSEPRGGFRNQPQHF.

The DNA of the CDR3 is TGTGCCAGCAGCTTTCGGGACGGGGCCTACGAGCAGTACTTC. Its translation is CASSFRDGAYEQYF. The chain joins TRBV5-4 to TRBJ2-7; TRBD1 or TRBD2 may be the D gene (5 bases each). V lost 2 bases and J 2 bases, leaving 11 bases between the germline ends. Germline V CDR1 and CDR2: SGHNT, YYREEE (reference sequence). CDR3 length: 14 residues.

V usage is TRBV27 and J usage is TRBJ2-3; D might be TRBD2 (5 bases). This CDR3 has 16 residues. In germline, CDR1 is MNHEY, CDR2 SMNVEV (reference sequence). V was pared by 2 bases and J by 3 bases, with 15 bases between. The CDR3 DNA is TGTGCCAGCAGTTTAATCGGGGTCCGGGGTACAGATACGCAGTATTTT. Its protein is CASSLIGVRGTDTQYF.

The V gene is TRBV7-9, the J gene TRBJ1-1; TRBD1 is a possible D gene (5 bases). CDR1 and CDR2 from the germline V gene are SEHNR and FQNEAQ (reference sequence). The CDR3 runs 13 residues. Between the trimmed V and J ends, which lost 6 bases and 1 base, there was a span of 9 bases. DNA for the CDR3: TGTGCCAGCAGTGAAGGGGCGAACACTGAAGCTTTCTTT. The encoded protein is CASSEGANTEAFF.

This clone showed up just a few times. The CDR3 protein is CASSRTGTEMLGYTF. The DNA of the CDR3 is TGCGCCAGCAGCAGGACCGGGACGGAGATGTTGGGCTACACCTTC. The chain carries TRBV5-1 and TRBJ1-2, with D perhaps TRBD1 (5 bases). Germline V lookup: CDR1 SGHRS, CDR2 YFSETQ. The CDR3 covers 15 residues. V lost 4 bases to trimming and J lost 8 bases, with 21 bases between them.

The rearrangement uses TRBV7-3 and TRBJ2-1; TRBD2 matches at 11 bases. This CDR3 contains 16 residues. Germline values: CDR1 SGHTA, CDR2 FQGTGA. Losses at the gene ends were 6 bases for V and 0 bases for J; bases not matched to a gene: 4. CDR3 DNA sequence: TGTGCCAGCAGACCTAGCGGGGGGAGCTCCTACAATGAGCAGTTCTTC. This gives the protein CASRPSGGSSYNEQFF.

Note on this clone: A junction end diverges from the germline sequence, so it may reflect a read error. The J gene is TRBJ1-6, the V gene TRBV11-2; no reliable D call. The CDR3 is 15 amino acids. The germline gives CDR1 SGHAT, CDR2 FQNNGV. CDR3 sequence reads: CASSLTPLGNSPLHF. The CDR3 region has the DNA TGTGCCAGCAGCTTAACACCCCTCGGTAATTCACCCCTCCACTTC.

CDR3 DNA: TGTGCCAGCAGTCCCCGGGGAGCGGGGGGGCCAAGATGGGAGACCCAGTACTTC. It encodes CASSPRGAGGPRWETQYF. V and J are TRBV27 and TRBJ2-5; TRBD2 aligns across 10 bases. V lost 5 bases, J lost 5 bases, and 17 bases stayed unmatched. This CDR3 has 18 residues. Per the germline V gene, CDR1 is MNHEY and CDR2 is SMNVEV (reference sequence).

V usage is TRBV27 and J usage is TRBJ1-1; D unresolved. The CDR3 extends over 15 amino acids. Germline lookup yields CDR1 MNHEY and CDR2 SMNVEV (reference sequence). V lost 1 base, J lost 6 bases, and 15 bases lay in between. The CDR3 is CASSLLWNPGAEAFF. CDR3 nucleotide sequence: TGTGCCAGCAGTTTATTGTGGAATCCTGGGGCTGAAGCTTTCTTT.